This T cell receptor beta chain was recovered during a study of blood T cells in healthy people across ages. A second PCR, run for roughly 7 to 12 cycles, used a sample-barcoded 5' primer plus a J-beta primer mix. TCRdb called the 5' RACE reads again in MiXCR, with one record for every CDR3 protein. The repertoire has hundreds of thousands of distinct CDR3 sequences, 58% of them found once; the top ten carry 22%. Germline V CDR1 and CDR2: SGHDT, YYEEEE. The CDR3 is 17 amino acids. With V trimmed by 1 base and J by 6 bases, 15 bases remained unmatched. The sequencing input was blood. This sequence joins TRBV5-6 and TRBJ2-7; 8 bases agree with TRBD2. The sequence was obtained from a man aged 30 to 45 in good health. This chain's CDR3 is CASSLSLGTSGLGEQYF. The DNA of the CDR3 is TGTGCCAGCAGCTTGTCCTTAGGGACTAGTGGCCTCGGCGAGCAGTACTTC.